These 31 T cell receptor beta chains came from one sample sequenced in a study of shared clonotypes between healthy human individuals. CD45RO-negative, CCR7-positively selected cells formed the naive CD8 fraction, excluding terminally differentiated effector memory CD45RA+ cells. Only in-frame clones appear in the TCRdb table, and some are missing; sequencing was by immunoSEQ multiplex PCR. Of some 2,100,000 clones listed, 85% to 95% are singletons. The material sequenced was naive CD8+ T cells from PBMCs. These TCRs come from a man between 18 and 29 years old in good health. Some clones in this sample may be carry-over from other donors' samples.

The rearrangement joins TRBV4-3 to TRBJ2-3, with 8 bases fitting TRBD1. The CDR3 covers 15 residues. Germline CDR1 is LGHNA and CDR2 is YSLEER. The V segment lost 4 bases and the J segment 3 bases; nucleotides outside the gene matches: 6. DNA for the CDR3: TGCGCCAGCAGCCTGCTAAACAGGGGGACAGATACGCAGTATTTT. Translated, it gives CASSLLNRGTDTQYF.

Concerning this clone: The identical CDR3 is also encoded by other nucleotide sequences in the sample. The CDR3 protein is CASSYSDEQFF. The CDR3 DNA sequence: TGTGCCAGCAGTTACTCGGACGAGCAGTTCTTC. V and J are TRBV6-6 and TRBJ2-1; D remains ambiguous. Trimming cost V 0 bases and J 10 bases, with 4 bases left between them. CDR3 length equals 11 residues. Per germline, CDR1 MNHNY and CDR2 SVGAGI (reference sequence).

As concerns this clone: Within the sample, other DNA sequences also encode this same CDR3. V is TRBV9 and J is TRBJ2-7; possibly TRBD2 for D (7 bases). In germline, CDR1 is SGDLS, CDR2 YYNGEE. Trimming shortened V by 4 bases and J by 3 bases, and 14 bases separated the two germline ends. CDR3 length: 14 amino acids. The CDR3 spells CASSPGGGSYEQYF. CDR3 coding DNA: TGTGCCAGCAGCCCGGGGGGCGGAAGCTACGAGCAGTACTTC.

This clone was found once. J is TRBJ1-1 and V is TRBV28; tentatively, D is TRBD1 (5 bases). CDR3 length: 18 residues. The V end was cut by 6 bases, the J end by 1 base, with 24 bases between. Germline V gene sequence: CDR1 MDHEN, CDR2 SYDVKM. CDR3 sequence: CASRPDQDGWGTNTEAFF. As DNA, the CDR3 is TGTGCCAGCAGACCTGACCAAGACGGGTGGGGGACGAACACTGAAGCTTTCTTT.

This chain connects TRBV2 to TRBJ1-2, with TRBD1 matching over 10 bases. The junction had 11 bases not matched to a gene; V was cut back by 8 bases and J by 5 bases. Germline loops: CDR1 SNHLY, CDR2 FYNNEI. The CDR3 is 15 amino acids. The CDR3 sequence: CASAGTGVLRYGYTF. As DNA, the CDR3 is TGTGCCAGCGCTGGGACAGGGGTGCTCCGATATGGCTACACCTTC.

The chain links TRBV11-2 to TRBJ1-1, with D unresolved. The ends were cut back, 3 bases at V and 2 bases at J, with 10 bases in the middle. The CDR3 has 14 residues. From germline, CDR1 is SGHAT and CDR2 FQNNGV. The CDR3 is CASSFFTANTEAFF. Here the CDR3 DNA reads TGTGCCAGCAGCTTTTTCACAGCTAACACTGAAGCTTTCTTT.

The CDR3 loop is CASSHRAGPDNQPQHF. The CDR3 nucleotides are TGTGCCAGCTCCCATAGGGCGGGGCCGGACAATCAGCCCCAGCATTTT. The rearrangement uses TRBV18 and TRBJ1-5, with D possibly being TRBD1 (5 bases). From germline, CDR1 is KGHSH and CDR2 LQKENI. Trimming took off 6 bases at V and 3 bases at J, with 18 bases between the two ends. The CDR3 has 16 amino acids. Together with reference TRBV18 and TRBJ1-5, the CDR3 gives the full variable domain: NAGVMQNPRHLVRRRGQEARLRCSPMKGHSHVYWYRQLPEEGLKFMVYLQKENIIDESGMPKERFSAEFPKEGPSILRIQQVVRGDSAAYFCASSHRAGPDNQPQHFGDGTRLSIL.

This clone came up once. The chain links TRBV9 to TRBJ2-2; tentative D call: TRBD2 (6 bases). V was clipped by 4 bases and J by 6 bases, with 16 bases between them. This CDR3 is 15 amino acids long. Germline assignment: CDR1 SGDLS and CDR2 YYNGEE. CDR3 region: CASSTERVGAGELFF. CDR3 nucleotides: TGTGCCAGCAGCACCGAGCGGGTAGGGGCCGGGGAGCTGTTTTTT.

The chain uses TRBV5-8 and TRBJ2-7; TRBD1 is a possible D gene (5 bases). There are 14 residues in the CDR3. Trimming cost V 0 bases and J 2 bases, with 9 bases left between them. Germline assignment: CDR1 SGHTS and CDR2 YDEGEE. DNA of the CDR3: TGTGCCAGCAGCTTGGAACAGGCTCCCTACGAGCAGTACTTC. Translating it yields CASSLEQAPYEQYF. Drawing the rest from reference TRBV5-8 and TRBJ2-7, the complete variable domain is EAGVTQSPTHLIKTRGQQATLRCSPISGHTSVYWYQQALGLGLQFLLWYDEGEERNRGNFPPRFSGRQFPNYSSELNVNALELEDSALYLCASSLEQAPYEQYFGPGTRLTVT.

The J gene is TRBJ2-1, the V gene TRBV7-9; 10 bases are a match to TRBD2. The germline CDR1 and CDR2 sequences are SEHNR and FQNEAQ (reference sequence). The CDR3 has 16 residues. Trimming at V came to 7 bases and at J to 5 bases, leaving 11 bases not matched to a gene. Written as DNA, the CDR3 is TGTGCCAGCACCATTCCGACTAGCGGGCTCGACAATGAGCAGTTCTTC. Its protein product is CASTIPTSGLDNEQFF. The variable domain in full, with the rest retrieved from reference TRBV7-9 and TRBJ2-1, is DTGVSQNPRHKITKRGQNVTFRCDPISEHNRLYWYRQTLGQGPEFLTYFQNEAQLEKSRLLSDRFSAERPKGSFSTLEIQRTEQGDSAMYLCASTIPTSGLDNEQFFGPGTRLTVL.

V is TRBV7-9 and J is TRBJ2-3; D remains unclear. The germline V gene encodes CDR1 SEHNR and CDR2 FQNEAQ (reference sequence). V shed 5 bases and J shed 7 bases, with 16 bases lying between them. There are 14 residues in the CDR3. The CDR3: CASSPPEFKHTQYF. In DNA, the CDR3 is TGTGCCAGCAGCCCTCCAGAGTTTAAACATACGCAGTATTTT.

CDR3 amino acids: CSVLDRAWPGYTF. The CDR3 DNA follows: TGCAGCGTGTTGGACAGGGCCTGGCCTGGCTACACCTTC. V is TRBV29-1 and J is TRBJ1-2; 8 bases fit TRBD1. The CDR3 consists of 13 residues. The V gene's germline CDR1 is SQVTM and CDR2 ANQGSEA. V shed 6 bases and J 7 bases; nucleotides not matched to a gene: 10.

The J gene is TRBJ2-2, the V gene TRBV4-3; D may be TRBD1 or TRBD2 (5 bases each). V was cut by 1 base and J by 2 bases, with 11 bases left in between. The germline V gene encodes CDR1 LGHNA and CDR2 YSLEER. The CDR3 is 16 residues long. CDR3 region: CASSQGSGGNTGELFF. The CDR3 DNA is TGCGCCAGCAGCCAAGGGTCTGGGGGAAACACCGGGGAGCTGTTTTTT.

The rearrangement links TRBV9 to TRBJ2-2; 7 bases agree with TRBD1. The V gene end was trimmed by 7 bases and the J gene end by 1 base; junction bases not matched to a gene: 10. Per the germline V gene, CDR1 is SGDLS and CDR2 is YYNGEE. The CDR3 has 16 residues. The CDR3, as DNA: TGTGCCAGCGCTCTATCACGGACAGGGAACACCGGGGAGCTGTTTTTT. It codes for CASALSRTGNTGELFF.

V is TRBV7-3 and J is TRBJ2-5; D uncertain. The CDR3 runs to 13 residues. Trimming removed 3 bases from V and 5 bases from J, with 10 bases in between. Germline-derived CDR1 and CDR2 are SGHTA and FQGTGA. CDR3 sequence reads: CASSFSRTETQYF. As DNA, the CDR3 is TGTGCCAGCAGCTTCAGCAGGACGGAGACCCAGTACTTC.

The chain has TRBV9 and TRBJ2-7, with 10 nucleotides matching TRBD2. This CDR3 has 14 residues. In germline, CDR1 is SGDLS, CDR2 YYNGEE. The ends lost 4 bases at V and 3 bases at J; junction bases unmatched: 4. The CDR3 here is CASSFSSGSYEQYF. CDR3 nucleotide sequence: TGTGCCAGCAGCTTCTCTAGCGGGAGCTACGAGCAGTACTTC.

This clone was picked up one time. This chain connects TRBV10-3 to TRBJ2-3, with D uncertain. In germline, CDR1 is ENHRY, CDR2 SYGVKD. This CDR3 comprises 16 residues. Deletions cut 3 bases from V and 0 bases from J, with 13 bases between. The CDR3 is CAISDTLAESTDTQYF. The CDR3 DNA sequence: TGTGCCATCAGTGATACTCTGGCAGAAAGCACAGATACGCAGTATTTT.

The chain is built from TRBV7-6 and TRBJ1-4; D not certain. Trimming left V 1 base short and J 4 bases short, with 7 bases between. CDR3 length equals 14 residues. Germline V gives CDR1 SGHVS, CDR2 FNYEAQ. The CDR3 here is CASSLDRVNEKLFF. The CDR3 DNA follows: TGTGCCAGCAGCTTAGACCGGGTTAATGAAAAACTGTTTTTT.

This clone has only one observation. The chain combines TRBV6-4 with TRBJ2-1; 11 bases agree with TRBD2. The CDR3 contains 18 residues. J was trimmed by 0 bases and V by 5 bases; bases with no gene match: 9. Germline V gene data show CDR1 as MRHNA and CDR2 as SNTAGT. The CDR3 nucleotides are TGTGCCAGCAGTTTACTAGCGGGAGTCCCTGGCTCCTACAATGAGCAGTTCTTC. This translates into CASSLLAGVPGSYNEQFF.

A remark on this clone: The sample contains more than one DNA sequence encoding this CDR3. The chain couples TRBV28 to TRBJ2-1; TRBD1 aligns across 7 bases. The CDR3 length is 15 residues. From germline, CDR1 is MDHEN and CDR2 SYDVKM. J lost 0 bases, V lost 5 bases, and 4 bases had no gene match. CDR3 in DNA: TGTGCCAGCAGTCTGGACAGGAGCTCCTACAATGAGCAGTTCTTC. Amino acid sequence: CASSLDRSSYNEQFF.

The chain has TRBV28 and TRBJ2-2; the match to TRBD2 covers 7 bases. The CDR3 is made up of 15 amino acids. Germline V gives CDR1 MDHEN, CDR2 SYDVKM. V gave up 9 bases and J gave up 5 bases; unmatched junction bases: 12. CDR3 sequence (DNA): TGTGCCAGTGGTCTTAGGGGAGGGTTTACCGGGGAGCTGTTTTTT. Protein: CASGLRGGFTGELFF.

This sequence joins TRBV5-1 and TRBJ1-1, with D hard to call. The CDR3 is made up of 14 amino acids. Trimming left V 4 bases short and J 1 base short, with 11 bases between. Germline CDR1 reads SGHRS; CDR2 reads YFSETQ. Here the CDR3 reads CASSPTRRNTEAFF. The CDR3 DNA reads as TGCGCCAGCAGCCCGACTCGACGGAACACTGAAGCTTTCTTT.

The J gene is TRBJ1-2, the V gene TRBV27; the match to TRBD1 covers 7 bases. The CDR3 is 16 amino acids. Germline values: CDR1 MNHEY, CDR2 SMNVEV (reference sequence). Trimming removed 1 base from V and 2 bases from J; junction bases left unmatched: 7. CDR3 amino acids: CASSLLGAGGNYGYTF. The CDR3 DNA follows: TGTGCCAGCAGTTTATTAGGGGCAGGGGGGAACTATGGCTACACCTTC.

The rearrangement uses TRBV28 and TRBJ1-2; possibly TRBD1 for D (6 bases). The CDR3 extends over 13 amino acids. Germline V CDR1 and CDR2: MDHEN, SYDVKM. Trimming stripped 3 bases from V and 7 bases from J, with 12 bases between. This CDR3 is CASSFHRVGGYTF. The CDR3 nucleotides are TGTGCCAGCAGTTTTCACAGGGTCGGTGGCTACACCTTC.

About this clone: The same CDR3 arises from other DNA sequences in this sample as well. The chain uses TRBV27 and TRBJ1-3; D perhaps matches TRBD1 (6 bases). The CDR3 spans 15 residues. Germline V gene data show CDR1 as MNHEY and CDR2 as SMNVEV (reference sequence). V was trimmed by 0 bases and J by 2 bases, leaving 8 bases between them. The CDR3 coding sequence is TGTGCCAGCAGTTTATCTGGGGGCACTGGAAACACCATATATTTT. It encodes CASSLSGGTGNTIYF.

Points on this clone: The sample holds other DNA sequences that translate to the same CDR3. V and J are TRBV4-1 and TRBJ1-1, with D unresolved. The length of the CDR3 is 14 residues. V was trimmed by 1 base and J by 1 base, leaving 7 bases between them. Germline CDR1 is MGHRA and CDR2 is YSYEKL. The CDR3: CASSQGARNTEAFF. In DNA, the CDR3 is TGCGCCAGCAGCCAAGGGGCGAGGAACACTGAAGCTTTCTTT.

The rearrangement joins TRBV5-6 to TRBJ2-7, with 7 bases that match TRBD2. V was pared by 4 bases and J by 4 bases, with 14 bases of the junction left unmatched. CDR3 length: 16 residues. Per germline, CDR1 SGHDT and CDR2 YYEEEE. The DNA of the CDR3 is TGTGCCAGCAGCCGAGTGAGGGCGGGAGCCCCTTACGAGCAGTACTTC. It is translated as CASSRVRAGAPYEQYF.

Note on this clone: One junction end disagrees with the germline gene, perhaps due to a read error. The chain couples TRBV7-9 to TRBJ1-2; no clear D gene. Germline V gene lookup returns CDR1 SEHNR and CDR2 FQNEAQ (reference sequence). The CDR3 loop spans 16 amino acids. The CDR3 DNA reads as TGCGCCAGCAGCCCTGGACCGACCTCGGTCCCCTATGGCTACACCTTC. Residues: CASSPGPTSVPYGYTF.

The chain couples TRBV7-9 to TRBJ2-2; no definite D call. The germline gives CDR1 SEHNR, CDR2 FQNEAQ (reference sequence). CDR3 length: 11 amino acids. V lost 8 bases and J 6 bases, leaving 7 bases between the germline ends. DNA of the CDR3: TGTGCCAGCCGACGCCCCGGGGAGCTGTTTTTT. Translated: CASRRPGELFF.

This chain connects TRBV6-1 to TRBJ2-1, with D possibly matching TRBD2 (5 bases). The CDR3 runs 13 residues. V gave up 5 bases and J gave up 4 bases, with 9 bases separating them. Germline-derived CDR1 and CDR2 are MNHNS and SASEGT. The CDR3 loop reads CASSSPGYNEQFF. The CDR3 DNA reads TGTGCCAGCAGTTCCCCGGGATACAATGAGCAGTTCTTC.

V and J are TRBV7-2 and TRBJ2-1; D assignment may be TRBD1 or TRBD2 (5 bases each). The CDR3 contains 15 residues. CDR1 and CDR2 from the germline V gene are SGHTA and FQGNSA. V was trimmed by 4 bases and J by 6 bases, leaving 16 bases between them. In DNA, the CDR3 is TGTGCCAGCAGCTCGGGGATCCTGCAGGGCAATGAGCAGTTCTTC. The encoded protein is CASSSGILQGNEQFF.